The subject of this entry is one T cell receptor (beta chain). In germline, CDR1 is MNHEY, CDR2 SMNVEV (reference sequence). The CDR3 loop spans 16 amino acids. Trimming cost V 5 bases and J 4 bases; bases outside gene matches: 10. This entry is derived from a study of blood T cell repertoires in COVID-19. About the study: Material from acute and convalescent COVID-19 was sourced from the United States, Italy and Spain. Nucleic acid was either cDNA or gDNA, and it came from T cells, B-cell-depleted T cells, or PBMCs.

In the authors' workflow: Nucleated cell number was recorded as an estimate derived from reference gene primer amplification. Clones were sequenced by immunoSEQ multiplex PCR, and TCRdb holds only the in-frame ones, with some missing. V and J calls plus clone size are reproduced from that table; the DNA served to infer D and trimming. Of some 73,000 clones listed, about four fifths were seen once; the top ten hold 28%. Input material: peripheral blood. The TCR comes from a human donor in a cohort sampled during active COVID-19. The chain is built from TRBV27 and TRBJ1-2; 10 bases are shared with TRBD1. CDR3 residues: CASSPMTGGNLYGYTF. For the CDR3, the DNA is TGTGCCAGCAGTCCTATGACAGGGGGCAATCTCTATGGCTACACCTTC.